This T cell receptor (beta chain) was recorded in a study of T cells after yellow fever vaccination. As for the study in general: The SMART-Seq v4 Ultra Low Input method served to prepare the low-cell-number fractions. Findings and caveats of the study: The presence of abundant clonotypes contaminating from the bulk population was possible in FACS-sorted repertoires. The appearance of a small share of clonotypes in both CD4 and CD8 compartments was observed.

To note about this clonotype: Its target is unknown.

Germline V lookup: CDR1 SGHVS, CDR2 FQNEAQ. With V trimmed by 3 bases and J by 6 bases, 7 bases remained unmatched. The CDR3 is made up of 14 amino acids. TCRdb re-derived calls from the 5' RACE reads in MiXCR, one entry per CDR3 protein. The table includes hundreds of thousands of distinct CDR3 sequences, approximately 15% detected once. This receptor was obtained from a man aged 30 to 45 who received the YFV17D yellow fever vaccine. This chain connects TRBV7-8 to TRBJ1-1; TRBD1 agrees at 7 bases. The sequencing used PBMCs, collected on the day of the yellow fever booster vaccination. CDR3 DNA sequence: TGTGCCAGCAGCTTCTCCCAGGGGGTGTCTGAAGCTTTCTTT. Translated: CASSFSQGVSEAFF.